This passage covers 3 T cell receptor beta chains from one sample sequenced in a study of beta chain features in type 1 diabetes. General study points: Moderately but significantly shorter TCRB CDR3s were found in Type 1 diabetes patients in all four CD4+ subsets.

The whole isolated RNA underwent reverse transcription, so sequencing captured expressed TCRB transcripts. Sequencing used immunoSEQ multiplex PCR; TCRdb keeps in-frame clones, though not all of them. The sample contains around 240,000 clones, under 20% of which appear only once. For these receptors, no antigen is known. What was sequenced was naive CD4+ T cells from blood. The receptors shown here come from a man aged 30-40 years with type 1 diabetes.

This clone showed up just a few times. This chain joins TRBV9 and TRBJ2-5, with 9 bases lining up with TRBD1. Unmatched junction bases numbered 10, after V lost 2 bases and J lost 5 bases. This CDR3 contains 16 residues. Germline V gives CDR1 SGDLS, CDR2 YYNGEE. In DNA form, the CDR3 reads TGTGCCAGCAGCGTGCTACAGGGGGCTTCAGGGGAGACCCAGTACTTC. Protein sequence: CASSVLQGASGETQYF.

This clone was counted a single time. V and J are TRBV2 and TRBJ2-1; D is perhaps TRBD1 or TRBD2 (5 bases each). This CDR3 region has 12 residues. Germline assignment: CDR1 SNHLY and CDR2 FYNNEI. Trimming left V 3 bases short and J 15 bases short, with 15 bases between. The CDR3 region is CASSEGLPGTFF. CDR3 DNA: TGTGCCAGCAGTGAGGGGCTCCCGGGAACGTTCTTC.

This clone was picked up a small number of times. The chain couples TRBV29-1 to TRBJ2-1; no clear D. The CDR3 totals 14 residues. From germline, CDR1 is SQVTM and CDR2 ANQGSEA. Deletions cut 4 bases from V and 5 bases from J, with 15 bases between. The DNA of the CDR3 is TGCAGCGTTGGGCGGCTACTATCAGACAATGAGCAGTTCTTC. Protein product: CSVGRLLSDNEQFF.